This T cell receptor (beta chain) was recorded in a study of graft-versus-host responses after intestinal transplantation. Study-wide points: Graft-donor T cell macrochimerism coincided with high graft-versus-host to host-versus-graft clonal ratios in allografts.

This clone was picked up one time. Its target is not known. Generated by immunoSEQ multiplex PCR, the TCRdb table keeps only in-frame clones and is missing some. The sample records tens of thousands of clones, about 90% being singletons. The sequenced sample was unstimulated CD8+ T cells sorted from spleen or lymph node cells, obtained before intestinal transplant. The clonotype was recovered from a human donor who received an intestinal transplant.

The chain's CDR3 is CASSQGQGASYEQYF. The CDR3 bases are TGCGCCAGCAGCCAAGGGCAGGGGGCCTCCTACGAGCAGTACTTC. J is TRBJ2-7 and V is TRBV4-1; TRBD1 matches at 8 bases. Germline lookup yields CDR1 MGHRA and CDR2 YSYEKL. The CDR3 consists of 15 residues. Trimming removed 1 base from V and 0 bases from J; junction bases left unmatched: 2.